The 14 T cell receptor beta chains in this list originate from one sample, sequenced in a study of tissue T cells after allogeneic stem cell transplantation. Profiling relied on immunoSEQ multiplex PCR, and the TCRdb table lists in-frame clones only, not all of them. The table lists about 8,300 clones, approximately 50% of them singletons. Noted time point: mouse harvest day 7 after allogeneic transplant. Mouse grafts combined 10^7 T-cell-depleted bone marrow cells with 10^6 splenic CD5+ T cells. The material sequenced was gut tissue. The receptors originated from a female BALB/c mouse given C57BL/6 T cells with graft-versus-host disease after an allogeneic hematopoietic cell transplant.

Concerning this clone itself: The genes are named according to mouse. The CDR3 end lies 1 residue beyond the end of the read and is filled in from the germline J gene. The V and J genes are TRBV12-2 and TRBJ1-5; D call uncertain. V lost 0 bases and J lost 0, with 8 bases in between. In germline, CDR1 is SGHLS, CDR2 HYDKME. The length of the CDR3 is 15 residues. The CDR3 DNA, read in part, is TGTGCCAGCTCTCTCGGTAGTTATAACAACCAGGCTCCGCTT. Translated: CASSLGSYNNQAPL. In full, the CDR3 reads CASSLGSYNNQAPLF.

This clone is deemed medium-sized. The gene names here belong to mouse. The read halts 1 residue ahead of the CDR3 end, with the missing end drawn from the germline J gene. The chain couples TRBV3 to TRBJ2-7; 10 nucleotides line up with TRBD1. The CDR3 totals 13 residues. Germline V gene sequence: CDR1 SNHLY, CDR2 FYNGKV (reference sequence). The V and J ends lost 4 bases and 7 bases, in that order; junction bases with no gene match: 4. The CDR3: CASSSGQGWEQYF. The covered CDR3 bases are TGTGCCAGCAGCTCGGGACAGGGGTGGGAACAGTAC.

This clone showed up just once. All gene names here are mouse names. The CDR3 is cut off 1 residue early in the read; its end comes from the germline J gene. This sequence joins TRBV31 and TRBJ2-1, with 11 bases fitting TRBD2. With V trimmed by 5 bases and J by 7 bases, 10 bases remained unmatched. Looked up from germline, CDR1 is GKSSPN and CDR2 is SITVG. There are 15 residues in the CDR3. CDR3 bases read: TGTGCCTGGGGTCCGGGACTGGGGGTCTTAGCTGAGCAGTTC. Its translation: CAWGPGLGVLAEQF. The full CDR3 reads CAWGPGLGVLAEQFF.

With respect to this clone: The germline and genes are mouse ones. The read terminates 1 residue before the CDR3 end, so the remaining end is supplied by the germline J gene. This chain connects TRBV26 to TRBJ2-7; possible D gene TRBD2, 6 bases. Germline CDR1 and CDR2: KGHPV and FQNQEV (reference sequence). CDR3 length: 15 residues. Trimming left V 4 bases short and J 0 bases short, with 13 bases between. This chain's CDR3 is CASSPPGLSSYEQYF. CDR3 DNA (partial): TGTGCCAGCAGTCCTCCGGGACTTAGCTCCTATGAACAGTAC.

This clone has a handful of counts. Genes here carry mouse names. Read coverage stops 1 residue before the CDR3 terminus; the germline J gene supplies the remainder. The V and J genes are TRBV26 and TRBJ2-4; possibly TRBD1 or TRBD2 for D (5 bases each). The CDR3 is 13 amino acids. CDR1 is KGHPV, CDR2 FQNQEV, per germline (reference sequence). Trimming took off 3 bases at V and 4 bases at J, with 8 bases between the two ends. The covered CDR3 bases are TGTGCCAGCAGTCTCGGGGCGGAAAACACCTTGTAC. This codes for CASSLGAENTLY. The whole CDR3 protein reads CASSLGAENTLYF.

This clone was detected only once. Gene names follow the mouse nomenclature. Read coverage stops 1 residue before the CDR3 terminus; the germline J gene supplies the remainder. The genes are TRBV13-3 and TRBJ2-5; D unresolved. Germline CDR1 reads NNHDY; CDR2 reads SYVADS. The CDR3 sequence is 13 residues long. V lost 3 bases to trimming and J lost 1 base, with 6 bases between them. CDR3 in amino acids: CASSAGHQDTQYF. Incomplete CDR3 DNA: TGTGCCAGCAGTGCAGGCCACCAAGACACCCAGTAC.

As for this clone: The gene names given are mouse names. The missing CDR3 end, 1 residue past where the read stops, is filled in from the germline J gene. This chain connects TRBV23 to TRBJ2-5; the D segment call TRBD1 is taken from the table without a DNA check. The CDR3 is 14 residues long. Germline V lookup: CDR1 KGHTA, CDR2 FQNQQP. The CDR3 loop is CSSSQNRGQDTQYF. Incomplete CDR3 DNA: TGCTCCAGCAGTCAAAACAGGGGGCAAGACACCCAGTAC.

This clone has only a few counts. The germline and genes are mouse ones. The CDR3 end is not reached by the read, which stops 1 residue before it; the germline J gene fills it in. This chain connects TRBV2 to TRBJ2-2; no reliable D call. Trimming stripped 0 bases from V and 4 bases from J, with 3 bases between. Per germline, CDR1 LGHNA and CDR2 YSYQKL. The CDR3 spans 13 residues. The sequenced CDR3 bases are TGTGCCAGCAGCCAAGAAGGCACCGGGCAGCTCTAC. It is translated as CASSQEGTGQLY. The whole CDR3 sequence is CASSQEGTGQLYF.

Remarks on this clone: All gene names here are mouse names. The read comes to an end 1 residue before the CDR3 does, leaving the germline J gene to fill in the end. This chain uses TRBV13-1 with TRBJ1-1, with 10 bases matching TRBD1. CDR3 length: 15 residues. After removal of 0 bases from V and 5 bases from J, the junction contained 4 bases not matched to a gene. Germline CDR1 NSHNY, CDR2 SYGAGN. The CDR3 is CASSDAPGQGTEVFF. CDR3 DNA (partial): TGTGCCAGCAGTGATGCCCCGGGACAGGGGACAGAAGTCTTC.

This clone was seen a few times. The genes are named according to mouse. The CDR3 extends 1 residue past the end of the read, so its final part is completed from the germline J gene. This chain uses TRBV26 with TRBJ1-3, with 11 bases fitting TRBD1. The CDR3 sequence is 15 residues long. J lost 3 bases, V lost 4 bases, and 2 bases had no gene match. Germline CDR1 is KGHPV and CDR2 is FQNQEV (reference sequence). CDR3 DNA (partial): TGTGCCAGCAGTCGGACAGGGGGCCGTGGAAATACGCTCTAT. This gives the protein CASSRTGGRGNTLY. The full CDR3 reads CASSRTGGRGNTLYF.

Note on this clone: Gene names are the mouse ones. The missing CDR3 end, 1 residue past where the read stops, is filled in from the germline J gene. This sequence joins TRBV15 and TRBJ1-3; D is ambiguous. Germline CDR1 is SGHND and CDR2 is FRSKSL. V gave up 6 bases and J gave up 2 bases, with 5 bases separating them. This CDR3 is built from 12 residues. The CDR3 loop reads CASSPTGNTLYF. The sequenced part of the CDR3 DNA is TGTGCCAGCAGCCCAACTGGAAATACGCTCTAT.

Concerning this clone: The gene symbols are mouse symbols. The read finishes 1 residue shy of the CDR3 end, and the germline J gene is used to complete it. The rearrangement joins TRBV15 to TRBJ2-3, with a tentative D call TRBD1 (6 bases). V lost 6 bases to trimming and J lost 0 bases, with 10 bases between them. Per the germline V gene, CDR1 is SGHND and CDR2 is FRSKSL. This CDR3 is 14 amino acids long. This chain's CDR3 is CASRGTISAETLYF. The sequenced part of the CDR3 DNA is TGTGCCAGCAGGGGGACAATTAGTGCAGAAACGCTGTAT. The whole variable domain, filled in from reference TRBV15 and TRBJ2-3, reads DAGVTQTPRHEVAEKGQTIILKCEPVSGHNDLFWYRQTKIQGLELLSYFRSKSLMEDGGAFKDRFKAEMLNSSFSTLKIQPTEPKDSAVYLCASRGTISAETLYFGSGTRLTVL.

This clone has more than one count but fewer than ten. Gene names are the mouse ones. This CDR3 is CASSFDRGWEQYF. CDR3 bases read: TGTGCAAGCAGCTTTGACAGGGGGTGGGAACAGTAC. The chain employs TRBV16 and TRBJ2-7; 9 bases agree with TRBD1. The sequence runs out 1 residue before the end of the CDR3; the remainder is reconstructed from the germline J gene. The CDR3 runs 13 residues. With V trimmed by 3 bases and J by 7 bases, 4 bases remained unmatched. The germline gives CDR1 SGHSA, CDR2 FRNQAP.

Concerning this clone: Mouse names are used for the genes. Read coverage stops 1 residue before the CDR3 terminus; the germline J gene supplies the remainder. The chain combines TRBV26 with TRBJ1-5, with a possible D match to TRBD1 (5 bases). The ends were cut back, 4 bases at V and 0 bases at J, with 7 bases in the middle. The V gene's germline CDR1 is KGHPV and CDR2 FQNQEV (reference sequence). This CDR3 region has 14 residues. The DNA read from the CDR3 is TGTGCCAGCAGTCGGACACTTAACAACCAGGCTCCGCTT. Amino acids: CASSRTLNNQAPL. The entire CDR3 is CASSRTLNNQAPLF.